This section outlines one TCR beta chain sequence together with its context. The data were taken from a study of CD8+ T cells in alopecia areata. cDNA serving as the sequencing template came from extracted, reverse transcribed RNA. Sequencing was performed with immunoSEQ multiplex PCR; in TCRdb, only in-frame clones are kept and a portion is missing. Among 100,000 to 150,000 clones listed, about 49% were seen once. Germline CDR1 and CDR2: SQVTM and ANQGSEA. The CDR3 has 12 residues. V lost 7 bases, J lost 8 bases, and 17 bases lay in between. This chain links TRBV29-1 with TRBJ1-1; D is ambiguous. The sample consisted of CD8+ T cells sorted from blood, taken at week 0. The clonotype originates from a human donor with alopecia areata. In DNA form, the CDR3 reads TGCAGCGCTGGGGTTAAGCTGGGGGAAGCTTTCTTT. It translates to CSAGVKLGEAFF. Based on the CDR3 plus reference TRBV29-1 and TRBJ1-1, the full variable domain is SAVISQKPSRDICQRGTSLTIQCQVDSQVTMMFWYRQQPGQSLTLIATANQGSEATYESGFVIDKFPISRPNLTFSTLTVSNMSPEDSSIYLCSAGVKLGEAFFGQGTRLTVV.